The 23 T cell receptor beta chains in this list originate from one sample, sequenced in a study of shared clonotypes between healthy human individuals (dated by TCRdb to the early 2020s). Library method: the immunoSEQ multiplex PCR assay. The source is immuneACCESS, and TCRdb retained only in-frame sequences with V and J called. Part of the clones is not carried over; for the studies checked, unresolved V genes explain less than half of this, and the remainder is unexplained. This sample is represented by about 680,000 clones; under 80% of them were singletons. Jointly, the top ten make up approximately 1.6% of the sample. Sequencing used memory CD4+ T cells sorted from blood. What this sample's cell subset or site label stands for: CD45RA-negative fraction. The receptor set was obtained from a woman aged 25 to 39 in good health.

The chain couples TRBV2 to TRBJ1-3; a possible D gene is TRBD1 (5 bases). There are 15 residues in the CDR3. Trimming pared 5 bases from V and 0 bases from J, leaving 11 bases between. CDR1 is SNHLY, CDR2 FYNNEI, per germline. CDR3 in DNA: TGTGCCAGCAGTCTCAGGGACTCCTCTGGAAACACCATATATTTT. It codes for CASSLRDSSGNTIYF.

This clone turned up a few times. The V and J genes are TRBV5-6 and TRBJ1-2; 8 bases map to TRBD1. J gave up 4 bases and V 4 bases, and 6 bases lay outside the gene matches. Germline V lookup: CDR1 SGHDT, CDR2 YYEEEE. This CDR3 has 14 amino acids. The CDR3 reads CASSATGVSYGYTF. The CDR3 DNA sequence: TGTGCCAGCAGCGCGACAGGGGTGAGCTATGGCTACACCTTC. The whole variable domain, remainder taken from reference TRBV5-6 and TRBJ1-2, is DAGVTQSPTHLIKTRGQQVTLRCSPKSGHDTVSWYQQALGQGPQFIFQYYEEEERQRGNFPDRFSGHQFPNYSSELNVNALLLGDSALYLCASSATGVSYGYTFGSGTRLTVV.

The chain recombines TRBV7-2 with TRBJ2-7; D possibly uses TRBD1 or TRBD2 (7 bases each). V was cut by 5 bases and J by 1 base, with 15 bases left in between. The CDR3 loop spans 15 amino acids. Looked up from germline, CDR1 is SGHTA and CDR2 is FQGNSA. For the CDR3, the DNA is TGTGCCAGCAGCGACAGGGAGGGGGTTTCCTACGAGCAGTACTTC. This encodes CASSDREGVSYEQYF.

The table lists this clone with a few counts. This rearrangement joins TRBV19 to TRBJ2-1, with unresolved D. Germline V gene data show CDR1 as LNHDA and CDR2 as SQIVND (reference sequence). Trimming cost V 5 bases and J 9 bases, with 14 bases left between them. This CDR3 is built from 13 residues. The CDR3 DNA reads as TGTGCCAGTAGTCAGAAGATAAGGGCTGAGCAGTTCTTC. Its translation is CASSQKIRAEQFF.

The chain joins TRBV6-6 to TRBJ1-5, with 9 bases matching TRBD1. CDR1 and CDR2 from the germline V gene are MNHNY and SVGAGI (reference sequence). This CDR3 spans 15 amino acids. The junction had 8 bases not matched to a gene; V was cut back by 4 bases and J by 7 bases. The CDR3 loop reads CASSFRTGERQPQHF. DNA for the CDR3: TGTGCCAGCAGTTTTAGGACAGGGGAGAGGCAGCCCCAGCATTTT.

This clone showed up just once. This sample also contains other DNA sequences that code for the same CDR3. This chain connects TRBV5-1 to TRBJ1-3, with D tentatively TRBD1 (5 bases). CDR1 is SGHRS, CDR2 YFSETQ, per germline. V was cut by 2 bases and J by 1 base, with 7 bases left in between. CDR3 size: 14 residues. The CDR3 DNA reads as TGCGCCAGCAGCTTAGGGACGTCTGGAAACACCATATATTTT. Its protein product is CASSLGTSGNTIYF.

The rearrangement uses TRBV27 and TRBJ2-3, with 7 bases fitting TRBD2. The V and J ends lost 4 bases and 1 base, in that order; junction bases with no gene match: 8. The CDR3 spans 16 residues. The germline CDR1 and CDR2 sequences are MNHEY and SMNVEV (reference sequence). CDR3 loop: CASSSSPSGRTDTQYF. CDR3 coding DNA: TGTGCCAGCAGTTCGTCCCCTAGCGGACGCACAGATACGCAGTATTTT.

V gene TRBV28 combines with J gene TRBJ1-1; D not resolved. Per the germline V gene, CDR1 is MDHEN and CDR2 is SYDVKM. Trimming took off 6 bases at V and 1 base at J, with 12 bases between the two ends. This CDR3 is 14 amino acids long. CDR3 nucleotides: TGTGCCAGCAGAATCGAGCGCAGGAACACTGAAGCTTTCTTT. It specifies CASRIERRNTEAFF.

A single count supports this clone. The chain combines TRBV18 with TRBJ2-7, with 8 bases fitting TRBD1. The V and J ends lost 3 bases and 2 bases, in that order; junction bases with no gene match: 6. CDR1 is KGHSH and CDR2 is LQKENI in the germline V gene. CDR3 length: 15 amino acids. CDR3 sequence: CASSPPGQAPYEQYF. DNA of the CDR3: TGTGCCAGCTCACCTCCGGGACAGGCTCCCTACGAGCAGTACTTC.

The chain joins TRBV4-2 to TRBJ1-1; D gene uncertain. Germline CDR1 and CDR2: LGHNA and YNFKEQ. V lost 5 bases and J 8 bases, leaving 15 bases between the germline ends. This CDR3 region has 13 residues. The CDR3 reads CASSTAKGLEAFF. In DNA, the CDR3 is TGTGCCAGCAGCACCGCTAAGGGCCTAGAAGCTTTCTTT.

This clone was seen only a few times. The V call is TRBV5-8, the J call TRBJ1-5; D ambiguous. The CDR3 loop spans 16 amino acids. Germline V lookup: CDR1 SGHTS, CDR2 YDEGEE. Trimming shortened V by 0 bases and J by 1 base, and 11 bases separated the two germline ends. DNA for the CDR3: TGTGCCAGCAGCTTGGTGCCCGGGCAGAGCAATCAGCCCCAGCATTTT. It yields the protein CASSLVPGQSNQPQHF.

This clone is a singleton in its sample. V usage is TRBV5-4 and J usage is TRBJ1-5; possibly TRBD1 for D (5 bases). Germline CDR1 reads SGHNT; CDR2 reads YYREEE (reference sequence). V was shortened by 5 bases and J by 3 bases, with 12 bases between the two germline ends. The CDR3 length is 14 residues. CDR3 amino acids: CASSPGGTNQPQHF. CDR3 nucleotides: TGTGCCAGCAGTCCCGGGGGAACCAATCAGCCCCAGCATTTT.

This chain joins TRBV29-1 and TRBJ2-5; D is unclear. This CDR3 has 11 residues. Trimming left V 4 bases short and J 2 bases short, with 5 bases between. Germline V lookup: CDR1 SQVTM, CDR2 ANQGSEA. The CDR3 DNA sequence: TGCAGCGTTGGTTTGCAAGAGACCCAGTACTTC. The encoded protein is CSVGLQETQYF.

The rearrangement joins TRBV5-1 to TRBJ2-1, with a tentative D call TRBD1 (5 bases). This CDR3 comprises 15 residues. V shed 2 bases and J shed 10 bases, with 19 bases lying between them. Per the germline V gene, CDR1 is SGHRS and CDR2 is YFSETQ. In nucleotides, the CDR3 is TGCGCCAGCAGCTTTGACGGAAGGCCTACAGGCGAGCAGTTCTTC. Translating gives CASSFDGRPTGEQFF.

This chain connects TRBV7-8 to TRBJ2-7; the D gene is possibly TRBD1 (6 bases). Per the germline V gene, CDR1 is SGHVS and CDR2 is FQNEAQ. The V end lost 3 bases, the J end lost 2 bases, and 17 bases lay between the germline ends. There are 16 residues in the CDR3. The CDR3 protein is CASSLSRTGLTYEQYF. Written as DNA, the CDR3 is TGTGCCAGCAGCTTGTCACGCACAGGGCTAACCTACGAGCAGTACTTC.

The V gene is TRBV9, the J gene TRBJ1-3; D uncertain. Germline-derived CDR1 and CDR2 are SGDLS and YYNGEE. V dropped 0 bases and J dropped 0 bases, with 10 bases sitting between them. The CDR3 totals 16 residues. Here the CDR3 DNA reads TGTGCCAGCAGCGTAGATAGCGGGAGCTCTGGAAACACCATATATTTT. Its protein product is CASSVDSGSSGNTIYF.

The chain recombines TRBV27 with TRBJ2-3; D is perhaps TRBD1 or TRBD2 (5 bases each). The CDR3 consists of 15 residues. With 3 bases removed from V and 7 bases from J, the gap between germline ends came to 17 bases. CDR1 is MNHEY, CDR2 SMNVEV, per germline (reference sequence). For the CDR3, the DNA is TGTGCCAGCAGTTTGTTGGGGCAGGGAGAGAATACGCAGTATTTT. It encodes CASSLLGQGENTQYF.

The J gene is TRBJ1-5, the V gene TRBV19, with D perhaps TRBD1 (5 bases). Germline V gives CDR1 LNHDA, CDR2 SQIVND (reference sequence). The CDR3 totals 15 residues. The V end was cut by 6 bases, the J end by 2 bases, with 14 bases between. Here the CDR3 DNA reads TGTGCCAGTAGCCCTCAGGGCCAGGGCAATCAGCCCCAGCATTTT. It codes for CASSPQGQGNQPQHF.

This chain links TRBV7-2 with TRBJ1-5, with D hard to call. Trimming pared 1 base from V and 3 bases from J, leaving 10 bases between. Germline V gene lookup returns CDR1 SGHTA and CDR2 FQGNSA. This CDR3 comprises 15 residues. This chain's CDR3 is CASSLEAVSNQPQHF. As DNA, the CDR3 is TGTGCCAGCAGCTTAGAAGCTGTGTCCAATCAGCCCCAGCATTTT.

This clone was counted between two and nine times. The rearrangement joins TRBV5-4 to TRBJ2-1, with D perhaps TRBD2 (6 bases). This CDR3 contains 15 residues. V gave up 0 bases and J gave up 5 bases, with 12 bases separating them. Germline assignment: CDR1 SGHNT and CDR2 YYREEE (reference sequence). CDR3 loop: CASSLGAGLNNEQFF. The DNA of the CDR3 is TGTGCCAGCAGCTTGGGGGCGGGGCTAAACAATGAGCAGTTCTTC. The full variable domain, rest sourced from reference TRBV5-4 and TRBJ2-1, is ETGVTQSPTHLIKTRGQQVTLRCSSQSGHNTVSWYQQALGQGPQFIFQYYREEENGRGNFPPRFSGLQFPNYSSELNVNALELDDSALYLCASSLGAGLNNEQFFGPGTRLTVL.

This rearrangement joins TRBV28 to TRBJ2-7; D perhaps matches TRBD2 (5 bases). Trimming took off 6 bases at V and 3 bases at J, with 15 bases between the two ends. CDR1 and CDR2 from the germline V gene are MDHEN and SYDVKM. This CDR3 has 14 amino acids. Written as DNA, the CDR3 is TGTGCCAGCAGCGACGGGGTCTTAGTCTACGAGCAGTACTTC. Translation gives CASSDGVLVYEQYF.

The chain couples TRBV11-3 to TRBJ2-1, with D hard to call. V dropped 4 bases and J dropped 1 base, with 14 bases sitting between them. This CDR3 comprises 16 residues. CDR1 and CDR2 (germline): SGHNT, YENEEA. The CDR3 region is CASSSWTGDSYNEQFF. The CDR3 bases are TGTGCCAGCAGCTCGTGGACGGGCGATTCCTACAATGAGCAGTTCTTC. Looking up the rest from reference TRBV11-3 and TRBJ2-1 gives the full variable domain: EAGVVQSPRYKIIEKKQPVAFWCNPISGHNTLYWYLQNLGQGPELLIRYENEEAVDDSQLPKDRFSAERLKGVDSTLKIQPAELGDSAVYLCASSSWTGDSYNEQFFGPGTRLTVL.

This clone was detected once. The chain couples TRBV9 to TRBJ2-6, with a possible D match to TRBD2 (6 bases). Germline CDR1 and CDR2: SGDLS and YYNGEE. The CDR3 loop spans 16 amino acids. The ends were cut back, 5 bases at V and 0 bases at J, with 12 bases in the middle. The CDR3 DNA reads TGTGCCAGCAGGGAGGGGCCTAGCTCTGGGGCCAACGTCCTGACTTTC. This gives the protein CASREGPSSGANVLTF.